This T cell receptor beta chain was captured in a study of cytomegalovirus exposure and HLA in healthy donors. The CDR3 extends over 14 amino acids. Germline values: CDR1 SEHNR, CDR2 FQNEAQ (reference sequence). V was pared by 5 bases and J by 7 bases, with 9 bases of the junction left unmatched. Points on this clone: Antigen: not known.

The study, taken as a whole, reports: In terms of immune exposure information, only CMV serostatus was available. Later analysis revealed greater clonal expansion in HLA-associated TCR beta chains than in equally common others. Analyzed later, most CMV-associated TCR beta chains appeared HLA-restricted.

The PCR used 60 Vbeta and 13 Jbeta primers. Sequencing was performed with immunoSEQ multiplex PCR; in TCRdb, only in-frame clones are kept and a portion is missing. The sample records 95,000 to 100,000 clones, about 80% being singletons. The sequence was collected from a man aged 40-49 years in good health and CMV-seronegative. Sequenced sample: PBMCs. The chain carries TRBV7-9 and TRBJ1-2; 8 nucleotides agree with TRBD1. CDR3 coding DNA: TGTGCCAGCAGCCAACTACAGGGGGTCCCTGGCTACACCTTC. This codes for CASSQLQGVPGYTF.